Below, 16 T cell receptor beta chains from the same sample are listed, as sequenced in a study of cytomegalovirus exposure and HLA in healthy donors. Both 60 Vbeta primers and 13 Jbeta primers went into the PCR. Sequencing used immunoSEQ multiplex PCR; TCRdb keeps in-frame clones, though not all of them. The sample lists 150,000 to 180,000 clones; less than 80% were seen once. The sample consisted of PBMCs. These receptor sequences come from a man between 25 and 39 years old in good health and CMV-seronegative.

The chain links TRBV28 to TRBJ1-1; 10 bases are shared with TRBD1. Germline CDR1 reads MDHEN; CDR2 reads SYDVKM. V dropped 4 bases and J dropped 1; count of bases not matched to a gene: 6. The CDR3 spans 16 residues. DNA for the CDR3: TGTGCCAGCAGTTCGGCCGGGACAGGGGCGAACACTGAAGCTTTCTTT. It yields the protein CASSSAGTGANTEAFF.

The chain carries TRBV11-2 and TRBJ2-1; D ambiguous. There are 15 residues in the CDR3. Germline assignment: CDR1 SGHAT and CDR2 FQNNGV. The V end was cut by 0 bases, the J end by 4 bases, with 10 bases between. CDR3 DNA sequence: TGTGCCAGCAGCTTAGACGCCGGTTCTTACAATGAGCAGTTCTTC. Translated, it gives CASSLDAGSYNEQFF.

The chain couples TRBV2 to TRBJ1-1; D may be TRBD1 (5 bases). V lost 5 bases, J lost 6 bases, and 10 bases lay in between. CDR1 and CDR2 from the germline V gene are SNHLY and FYNNEI. This CDR3 spans 12 amino acids. CDR3 amino acids: CASSPGFAEAFF. The CDR3, as DNA: TGTGCCAGCAGTCCAGGGTTCGCTGAAGCTTTCTTT.

J is TRBJ2-7 and V is TRBV29-1, with 10 bases fitting TRBD2. Germline assignment: CDR1 SQVTM and CDR2 ANQGSEA. The V segment lost 5 bases and the J segment 7 bases; nucleotides outside the gene matches: 11. This CDR3 spans 14 amino acids. The CDR3 DNA sequence: TGCAGCGTTCAATTTAGCGGGGGGCCGGGTGAGCAGTACTTC. It specifies CSVQFSGGPGEQYF.

The rearrangement uses TRBV2 and TRBJ2-7; 7 bases map to TRBD1. The germline CDR1 and CDR2 sequences are SNHLY and FYNNEI. The CDR3 loop spans 12 amino acids. The V gene end was trimmed by 9 bases and the J gene end by 11 bases; junction bases not matched to a gene: 13. CDR3 coding DNA: TGTGCCAGTAATGAGAACAGGGGCGAAGAGTACTTC. Its translation: CASNENRGEEYF. Drawing the rest from reference TRBV2 and TRBJ2-7, the complete variable domain is EPEVTQTPSHQVTQMGQEVILRCVPISNHLYFYWYRQILGQKVEFLVSFYNNEISEKSEIFDDQFSVERPDGSNFTLKIRSTKLEDSAMYFCASNENRGEEYFGPGTRLTVT.

V gene TRBV28 combines with J gene TRBJ1-5, with D possibly being TRBD1 (5 bases). Germline loops: CDR1 MDHEN, CDR2 SYDVKM. The CDR3 has 15 residues. Trimming took 1 base from V and 1 from J, leaving 8 bases between them. As DNA, the CDR3 is TGTGCCAGCAGTTTATTTCAGGGAAGCAATCAGCCCCAGCATTTT. Protein product: CASSLFQGSNQPQHF.

The chain combines TRBV6-1 with TRBJ1-2, with a possible D match to TRBD1 (5 bases). CDR3 size: 15 residues. Germline CDR1 MNHNS, CDR2 SASEGT. The ends were cut back, 4 bases at V and 0 bases at J, with 12 bases in the middle. This chain's CDR3 is CASSAQVQANYGYTF. The CDR3 coding sequence is TGTGCCAGCAGTGCACAGGTCCAAGCTAACTATGGCTACACCTTC.

This sequence joins TRBV5-1 and TRBJ2-5; unclear D gene. Germline V gives CDR1 SGHRS, CDR2 YFSETQ. The CDR3 has 13 residues. Trimming shortened V by 5 bases and J by 0 bases, and 8 bases separated the two germline ends. CDR3 loop: CASSDEYQETQYF. The DNA for the CDR3 is TGCGCCAGCAGTGATGAGTACCAAGAGACCCAGTACTTC.

The J gene is TRBJ1-1, the V gene TRBV5-1, with 9 bases identical to TRBD1. This CDR3 is 14 amino acids long. V shed 5 bases, J shed 6 bases, and the junction held 8 bases outside the gene matches. Per the germline V gene, CDR1 is SGHRS and CDR2 is YFSETQ. The CDR3 nucleotides are TGCGCCAGCAGACCCGATGACAGGGGGGCTGAAGCTTTCTTT. Protein product: CASRPDDRGAEAFF.

DNA of the CDR3: TGCGCCAGCAGCTTTTCGGCTAGCACCATCTACGAGCAGTACTTC. Amino acid sequence: CASSFSASTIYEQYF. This chain links TRBV5-1 with TRBJ2-7; possible D gene TRBD2, 5 bases. Germline V gene lookup returns CDR1 SGHRS and CDR2 YFSETQ. Trimming took off 2 bases at V and 3 bases at J, with 15 bases between the two ends. The CDR3 covers 15 residues. The complete variable domain, with remaining parts taken from reference TRBV5-1 and TRBJ2-7, reads KAGVTQTPRYLIKTRGQQVTLSCSPISGHRSVSWYQQTPGQGLQFLFEYFSETQRNKGNFPGRFSGRQFSNSRSEMNVSTLELGDSALYLCASSFSASTIYEQYFGPGTRLTVT.

The J gene is TRBJ2-7, the V gene TRBV4-2, with TRBD2 matching 12 bases. Looked up from germline, CDR1 is LGHNA and CDR2 is YNFKEQ. The CDR3 runs 15 residues. J was trimmed by 12 bases and V by 2 bases; bases with no gene match: 11. CDR3 nucleotides: TGTGCCAGCAGCCAAACCGGACTAGCGGGGCACCTATTGTACTTC. It is translated as CASSQTGLAGHLLYF.

This chain joins TRBV6-5 and TRBJ2-2, with 10 bases that match TRBD1. Germline V gene sequence: CDR1 MNHEY, CDR2 SVGAGI. With V trimmed by 6 bases and J by 6 bases, 7 bases remained unmatched. The CDR3 is 15 amino acids. The CDR3 sequence: CASRLSGTGAGELFF. DNA for the CDR3: TGTGCCAGCAGACTCTCCGGGACAGGGGCCGGGGAGCTGTTTTTT.

The chain combines TRBV2 with TRBJ1-1; D not certain. The CDR3 extends over 12 amino acids. From germline, CDR1 is SNHLY and CDR2 FYNNEI. Trimming pared 5 bases from V and 5 bases from J, leaving 9 bases between. CDR3 loop: CASSRRWTEAFF. The DNA for the CDR3 is TGTGCCAGCAGTCGCAGGTGGACTGAAGCTTTCTTT. Based on the CDR3 plus reference TRBV2 and TRBJ1-1, the full variable domain is EPEVTQTPSHQVTQMGQEVILRCVPISNHLYFYWYRQILGQKVEFLVSFYNNEISEKSEIFDDQFSVERPDGSNFTLKIRSTKLEDSAMYFCASSRRWTEAFFGQGTRLTVV.

The gene calls are TRBV2 and TRBJ1-5; tentative D call: TRBD1 (6 bases). CDR3 length: 14 residues. Germline V gene data show CDR1 as SNHLY and CDR2 as FYNNEI. Trimming stripped 4 bases from V and 4 bases from J, with 11 bases between. CDR3 nucleotides: TGTGCCAGCAGTGGGGGGCAGGGGAATCAGCCCCAGCATTTT. It specifies CASSGGQGNQPQHF.

The chain has TRBV4-1 and TRBJ1-2, with D unresolved. V lost 0 bases, J lost 2 bases, and 4 bases lay in between. The germline gives CDR1 MGHRA, CDR2 YSYEKL. The CDR3 extends over 13 amino acids. The CDR3 DNA follows: TGCGCCAGCAGCCAAGACAGAAACTATGGCTACACCTTC. Protein: CASSQDRNYGYTF.

A note on this clone: At one boundary the junction diverges from the germline segment, which might be a read error. The chain is built from TRBV19 and TRBJ1-5, with D possibly TRBD1 on 6 matching bases. Germline V gene data show CDR1 as LNHDA and CDR2 as SQIVND (reference sequence). The CDR3 consists of 15 residues. The CDR3 DNA is TGTGCCAGTAGTATGGGGGCAGACATTAATCAGCCCCAGAATTTT. It encodes CASSMGADINQPQNF.